The 2 T cell receptor beta chains below all came from one sample that was sequenced in a study of beta chain features in type 1 diabetes. Reverse transcribing all isolated RNA meant expressed TCRB transcripts were sequenced. Produced via immunoSEQ multiplex PCR; TCRdb's table is partial and in-frame only. The repertoire holds around 250,000 clones, 11% to 15% seen once, with approximately 0.021% in the top ten. Overall study findings and caveats: The study found moderately but significantly shorter TCRB CDR3s in all four CD4+ subsets of Type 1 diabetes patients.

Their target antigens are unknown. The sample comprised naive CD4+ T cells from blood. These receptors originate from a young man with type 1 diabetes.

The rearrangement links TRBV19 to TRBJ2-7; possibly TRBD2 for D (6 bases). V was shortened by 5 bases and J by 11 bases, with 13 bases between the two germline ends. The length of the CDR3 is 11 residues. The V gene's germline CDR1 is LNHDA and CDR2 SQIVND (reference sequence). The CDR3 DNA follows: TGTGCCAGTAGTGCGGGACGTGGGGAGTACTTC. Amino acids: CASSAGRGEYF.

This clone was counted a few times. The rearrangement joins TRBV2 to TRBJ2-2, with D possibly TRBD1 on 6 matching bases. The CDR3 contains 14 residues. Trimming removed 10 bases at V and 2 bases at J, with 14 bases between. Germline V lookup: CDR1 SNHLY, CDR2 FYNNEI. CDR3 loop: CATRPQGNTGELFF. The CDR3 DNA reads TGTGCCACTCGGCCACAGGGCAACACCGGGGAGCTGTTTTTT.